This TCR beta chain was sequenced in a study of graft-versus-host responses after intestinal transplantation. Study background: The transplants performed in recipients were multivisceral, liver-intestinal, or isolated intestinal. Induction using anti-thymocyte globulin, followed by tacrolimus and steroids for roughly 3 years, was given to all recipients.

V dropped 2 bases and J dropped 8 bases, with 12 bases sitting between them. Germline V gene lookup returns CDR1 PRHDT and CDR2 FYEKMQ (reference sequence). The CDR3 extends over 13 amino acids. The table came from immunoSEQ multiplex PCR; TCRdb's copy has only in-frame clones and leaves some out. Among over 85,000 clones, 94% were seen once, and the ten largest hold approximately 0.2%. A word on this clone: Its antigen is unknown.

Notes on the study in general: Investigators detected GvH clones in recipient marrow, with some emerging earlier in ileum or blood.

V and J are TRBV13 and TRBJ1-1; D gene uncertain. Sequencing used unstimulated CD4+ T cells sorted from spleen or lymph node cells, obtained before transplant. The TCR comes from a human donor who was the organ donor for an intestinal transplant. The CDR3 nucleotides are TGTGCCAGCAGCTTACGGTGGGCGGAAGAAGCTTTCTTT. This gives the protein CASSLRWAEEAFF.